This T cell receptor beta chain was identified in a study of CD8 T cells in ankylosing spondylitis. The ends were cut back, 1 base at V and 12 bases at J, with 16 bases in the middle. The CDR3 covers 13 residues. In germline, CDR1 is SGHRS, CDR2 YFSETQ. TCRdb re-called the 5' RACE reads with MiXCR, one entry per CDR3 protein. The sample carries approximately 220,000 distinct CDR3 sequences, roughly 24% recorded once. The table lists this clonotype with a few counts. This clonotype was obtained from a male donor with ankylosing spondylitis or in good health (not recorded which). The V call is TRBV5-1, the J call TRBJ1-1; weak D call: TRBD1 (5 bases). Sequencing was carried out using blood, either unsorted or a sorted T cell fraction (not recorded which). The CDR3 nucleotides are TGCGCCAGCAGCTTGTCAGGCCAGGGAGGGACTTTCTTT. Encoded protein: CASSLSGQGGTFF.